This T cell receptor beta chain is drawn from a study of early T cells in non-severe SARS-CoV-2 infection. Study background: The input, bulk RNA from unsorted whole blood, was sequenced, and chains were unpaired.

cDNA molecules, individually, were tagged with unique molecular identifiers. MiXCR, run by TCRdb on the 5' RACE reads, gives a single entry per CDR3 protein. The data hold approximately 27,000 distinct CDR3 sequences, with about 4.6% observed a single time. This clonotype was seen repeatedly, ten times or more. The clonotype comes from an adult who was a healthcare worker with PCR-confirmed SARS-CoV-2 infection or an uninfected control (not recorded which). What was sequenced was whole blood.

In nucleotides, the CDR3 is TGTGCCATCAGTGAGAAGGGTCCAGATCAGCCCCAGCATTTT. This translates into CAISEKGPDQPQHF. V gene TRBV10-3 combines with J gene TRBJ1-5; no reliable D call. The germline V and J ends were trimmed by 2 bases and 5 bases, with 10 bases remaining between them. The CDR3 is made up of 14 amino acids. The germline gives CDR1 ENHRY, CDR2 SYGVKD.